Each of the 17 T cell receptor beta chains below was sequenced from the same sample in a study of T cells in Graves' hyperthyroidism and ophthalmopathy. The TCR beta CDR3 regions underwent amplification using RNA transcripts as the source. HTBI primers were the set used in a first-round RT-PCR of the TCR CDR3. One entry per CDR3 protein, called by TCRdb with MiXCR from the multiplex PCR reads. The table shows roughly 650,000 distinct CDR3 sequences, with about 16% occurring only once. What was sequenced was blood. These receptors all come from a woman aged 35 to 49 with Graves' ophthalmopathy.

V gene TRBV7-9 combines with J gene TRBJ1-1; the D is unclear. V was cut by 4 bases and J by 1 base, with 16 bases left in between. CDR3 size: 16 residues. CDR1 SEHNR and CDR2 FQNEAQ come from the germline V gene (reference sequence). Here the CDR3 reads CASSYRREGRNTEAFF. The CDR3 region has the DNA TGTGCCAGCAGCTATCGGAGGGAGGGCCGGAACACTGAAGCTTTCTTT.

CDR3 in DNA: TGCACCTATCTGGCCGAGCAGTTCTTC. Translation: CTYLAEQFF. The chain recombines TRBV20-1 with TRBJ2-1; D gene unclear. This CDR3 comprises 9 residues. CDR1 and CDR2 (germline): DFQATT, SNEGSKA (reference sequence).

The V and J genes are TRBV6-5 and TRBJ2-6; no reliable D call. This CDR3 has 16 amino acids. Germline lookup yields CDR1 MNHEY and CDR2 SVGAGI. The ends were cut back, 2 bases at V and 0 bases at J, with 8 bases in the middle. CDR3 in DNA: TGTGCCAGCAGTTACGGCATCAGCTCTGGGGCCAACGTCCTGACTTTC. Its translation: CASSYGISSGANVLTF.

This clonotype was picked up many times. The chain joins TRBV20-1 to TRBJ2-3; 13 bases align to TRBD2. CDR3 length: 16 residues. V trimming: 0 bases; J trimming: 2 bases; junction bases outside the gene matches: 2. Germline lookup yields CDR1 DFQATT and CDR2 SNEGSKA (reference sequence). CDR3 sequence: CSARDGLAGDTDTQYF. DNA for the CDR3: TGCAGTGCTAGAGACGGACTAGCGGGGGACACAGATACGCAGTATTTT.

Comments on this clonotype: The conserved final phenylalanine or tryptophan is absent from the CDR3, which likely points to a read error. This rearrangement joins TRBV29-1 to TRBJ1-2; 9 bases are shared with TRBD1. Germline lookup yields CDR1 SQVTM and CDR2 ANQGSEA. The V and J ends lost 7 bases and 4 bases, in that order; junction bases with no gene match: 4. The CDR3 contains 12 residues. The CDR3: CSAEDRGYGYTL. CDR3 in DNA: TGCAGCGCGGAGGACAGGGGCTATGGCTACACCCTC.

Ten or more counts support this clonotype. The chain has TRBV11-1 and TRBJ1-1; TRBD1 agrees at 7 bases. Germline-derived CDR1 and CDR2 are SGHAT and FQDESV (reference sequence). The junction had 6 bases not matched to a gene; V was cut back by 4 bases and J by 1 base. The CDR3 is made up of 15 amino acids. The CDR3 loop reads CASSSPGQPNTEAFF. In DNA form, the CDR3 reads TGTGCCAGCAGCTCCCCGGGACAGCCGAACACTGAAGCTTTCTTT.

This clonotype showed up many times. The chain recombines TRBV28 with TRBJ2-7, with D maybe TRBD1 (6 bases). In germline, CDR1 is MDHEN, CDR2 SYDVKM. The CDR3 length is 16 residues. V gave up 4 bases and J gave up 4 bases, with 20 bases separating them. The CDR3 loop is CASSSSQGDRLYEQYF. In DNA, the CDR3 is TGTGCCAGCAGTTCCTCACAGGGCGATCGCCTATACGAGCAGTACTTC.

The rearrangement joins TRBV18 to TRBJ2-5, with TRBD1 matching 10 bases. Germline values: CDR1 KGHSH, CDR2 LQKENI. The CDR3 covers 15 residues. Trimming cost V 6 bases and J 4 bases; bases outside gene matches: 8. As DNA, the CDR3 is TGTGCCAGCTCGCCAGGACAGGGGGTTGTAGAGACCCAGTACTTC. This gives the protein CASSPGQGVVETQYF.

This clonotype occurred a few times. The J gene is TRBJ2-1, the V gene TRBV18; 7 bases match TRBD2. Germline V gene data show CDR1 as KGHSH and CDR2 as LQKENI. The junction had 13 bases not matched to a gene; V was cut back by 4 bases and J by 7 bases. The CDR3 is made up of 16 amino acids. The CDR3 is CASSLSSGPGGNEQFF. CDR3 sequence (DNA): TGTGCCAGCTCACTTTCTAGCGGACCCGGGGGGAATGAGCAGTTCTTC.

The rearrangement uses TRBV4-2 and TRBJ2-3; TRBD2 might be the D (6 bases). Germline lookup yields CDR1 LGHNA and CDR2 YNFKEQ. Trimming removed 0 bases from V and 7 bases from J, with 17 bases in between. The CDR3 is 16 residues long. In DNA, the CDR3 is TGTGCCAGCAGCCAAGAAGTGGCCACCGGGGGATATACGCAGTATTTT. It encodes CASSQEVATGGYTQYF.

There are many counts of this clonotype. The rearrangement uses TRBV6-1 and TRBJ1-5, with D unresolved. The V end was cut by 0 bases, the J end by 6 bases, with 9 bases between. In germline, CDR1 is MNHNS, CDR2 SASEGT. There are 14 residues in the CDR3. CDR3 residues: CASSEATIAQPQHF. The CDR3 DNA follows: TGTGCCAGCAGTGAAGCGACGATAGCTCAGCCCCAGCATTTT.

This clonotype was detected ten times or more. The gene calls are TRBV6-1 and TRBJ2-1; tentative D call: TRBD1 (7 bases). Germline CDR1 is MNHNS and CDR2 is SASEGT. V shed 5 bases and J shed 4 bases, with 21 bases lying between them. The CDR3 is made up of 17 amino acids. The CDR3 DNA follows: TGTGCCAGCAGTCAGGGGGTAGCGGCAGCACAATACAATGAGCAGTTCTTC. Translating it yields CASSQGVAAAQYNEQFF.

As for this clonotype: The junction departs from germline at one end; a sequencing error may be responsible. The chain couples TRBV4-1 to TRBJ2-7; the D is unclear. Germline CDR1 reads MGHRA; CDR2 reads YSYEKL. CDR3 length: 14 residues. Written as DNA, the CDR3 is TGCGCCAGCAGCCAAGAAGCCAGCTACTACGAGCAGTGCTTC. It specifies CASSQEASYYEQCF.

This clonotype occurred a few times. The CDR3, as DNA: TGTGCTGGGGCAGGGCTTTACACCATATATTTT. Its protein product is CAGAGLYTIYF. This sequence joins TRBV7-9 and TRBJ1-3, with a tentative D call TRBD1 (5 bases). CDR3 length: 11 amino acids. Germline V lookup: CDR1 SEHNR, CDR2 FQNEAQ (reference sequence).

This clonotype has ten or more counts. The V call is TRBV2, the J call TRBJ2-3, with 7 positions matching TRBD2. Trimming at V came to 1 base and at J to 5 bases, leaving 3 bases not matched to a gene. The CDR3 consists of 14 residues. CDR1 and CDR2 from the germline V gene are SNHLY and FYNNEI. CDR3 sequence (DNA): TGTGCCAGCAGTGAAGGGACTAGTCTAGATACGCAGTATTTT. This translates into CASSEGTSLDTQYF.

CDR3: CAISETSGRAYNEQFF. CDR3 nucleotide sequence: TGTGCCATCAGTGAGACTAGCGGGAGGGCCTACAATGAGCAGTTCTTC. The chain uses TRBV10-3 and TRBJ2-1; 13 positions agree with TRBD2. V was pared by 2 bases and J by 2 bases, with 0 bases of the junction left unmatched. From germline, CDR1 is ENHRY and CDR2 SYGVKD. CDR3 length: 16 residues.

Many counts were recorded for this clonotype. The chain employs TRBV12-3 or TRBV12-4 and TRBJ2-1, with D perhaps TRBD1 or TRBD2 (5 bases each). The CDR3 has 16 amino acids. The V and J ends lost 5 bases and 7 bases respectively, with 21 bases between them. The CDR3 DNA reads TGTGCCAGCAGTCTTAGCACCCGGGGCGAGGGTAATGAGCAGTTCTTC. Translated: CASSLSTRGEGNEQFF.